The 9 T cell receptor beta chains below all came from one sample that was sequenced in a study of shared clonotypes between healthy human individuals (dated by TCRdb to the early 2020s). Library generation was performed with the immunoSEQ multiplex PCR assay. TCRdb holds this immuneACCESS table with in-frame rearrangements only. Some clones are missing; in checked studies, unresolved V genes explain under half, and the rest has no known cause. The sample contains a few million clones, more than 80% of them found a single time. Roughly 0.13% of the sample comes from the top ten. Material for sequencing was naive CD4+ T cells sorted from blood. The sample's cell subset or site label, decoded: CD45RA+ positively selected. The receptors originated from a man in his late teens or twenties in good health.

V is TRBV10-3 and J is TRBJ2-4; 10 nucleotides agree with TRBD1. The CDR3 length is 15 residues. Germline CDR1 is ENHRY and CDR2 is SYGVKD. Trimming took 2 bases from V and 5 from J; bases not matched to a gene: 3. The CDR3 nucleotides read TGTGCCATCAGTGAGCGGACAGGGGGTGAAAACATTCAGTACTTC. This sequence encodes CAISERTGGENIQYF.

This clone was seen a handful of times. This chain joins TRBV6-6 and TRBJ1-5, with 7 bases aligning to TRBD1. The CDR3 contains 15 residues. Trimming cost V 7 bases and J 3 bases; bases outside gene matches: 9. CDR1 MNHNY and CDR2 SVGAGI come from the germline V gene (reference sequence). CDR3 in amino acids: CASNDRANFNQPQHF. The CDR3 coding sequence is TGTGCCAGCAACGACAGGGCCAATTTCAATCAGCCCCAGCATTTT.

The rearrangement links TRBV5-1 to TRBJ1-3, with TRBD1 as a possible D gene (6 bases). Germline V lookup: CDR1 SGHRS, CDR2 YFSETQ. The V and J ends lost 4 bases and 0 bases respectively, with 11 bases between them. The CDR3 consists of 15 residues. The CDR3 nucleotides are TGCGCCAGCAGCCCCGACAGGAGCTCTGGAAACACCATATATTTT. Its protein is CASSPDRSSGNTIYF.

This sequence joins TRBV6-6 and TRBJ1-5; 7 bases match TRBD1. The germline V gene encodes CDR1 MNHNY and CDR2 SVGAGI (reference sequence). The V gene end was trimmed by 7 bases and the J gene end by 0 bases; junction bases not matched to a gene: 9. This CDR3 has 16 residues. CDR3 in amino acids: CASTPGTEYSNQPQHF. CDR3 nucleotides: TGTGCCAGCACCCCGGGGACAGAATATAGCAATCAGCCCCAGCATTTT.

V is TRBV5-1 and J is TRBJ2-3, with D tentatively TRBD2 (5 bases). The CDR3 length is 14 residues. Trimming stripped 4 bases from V and 2 bases from J, with 11 bases between. The germline gives CDR1 SGHRS, CDR2 YFSETQ. The CDR3 spells CASSLLRDTDTQYF. The CDR3 DNA sequence: TGCGCCAGCAGCCTCCTGAGGGACACAGATACGCAGTATTTT.

The genes are TRBV10-3 and TRBJ2-7; 11 positions match TRBD1. V dropped 5 bases and J dropped 6; count of bases not matched to a gene: 3. The CDR3 consists of 13 residues. Germline lookup yields CDR1 ENHRY and CDR2 SYGVKD. The CDR3 nucleotides are TGTGCCATCAGTTGGACAGGGGGCCGCGAGCAGTACTTC. Its translation is CAISWTGGREQYF.

V is TRBV27 and J is TRBJ1-3; 9 bases match TRBD1. The germline V gene encodes CDR1 MNHEY and CDR2 SMNVEV (reference sequence). The CDR3 length is 16 residues. J lost 8 bases, V lost 0 bases, and 8 bases had no gene match. The CDR3 region has the DNA TGTGCCAGCAGTTTATCACCCTCGACAGGGGGATACACCATATATTTT. As protein: CASSLSPSTGGYTIYF.

V gene TRBV6-6 combines with J gene TRBJ1-4; 7 nucleotides match TRBD1. The V gene's germline CDR1 is MNHNY and CDR2 SVGAGI (reference sequence). The V gene end was trimmed by 5 bases and the J gene end by 7 bases; junction bases not matched to a gene: 7. The CDR3 is 14 residues long. DNA of the CDR3: TGTGCCAGCAGTCAGGGGGGGAATAGTGAAAAACTGTTTTTT. It codes for CASSQGGNSEKLFF.

The chain recombines TRBV6-5 with TRBJ2-1; 7 nucleotides match TRBD2. V gave up 6 bases and J gave up 4 bases; unmatched junction bases: 9. Germline CDR1 and CDR2: MNHEY and SVGAGI. This CDR3 contains 15 residues. CDR3 in DNA: TGTGCCAGCAGCCTCCGTCTAGCGGATTACAATGAGCAGTTCTTC. This sequence encodes CASSLRLADYNEQFF.